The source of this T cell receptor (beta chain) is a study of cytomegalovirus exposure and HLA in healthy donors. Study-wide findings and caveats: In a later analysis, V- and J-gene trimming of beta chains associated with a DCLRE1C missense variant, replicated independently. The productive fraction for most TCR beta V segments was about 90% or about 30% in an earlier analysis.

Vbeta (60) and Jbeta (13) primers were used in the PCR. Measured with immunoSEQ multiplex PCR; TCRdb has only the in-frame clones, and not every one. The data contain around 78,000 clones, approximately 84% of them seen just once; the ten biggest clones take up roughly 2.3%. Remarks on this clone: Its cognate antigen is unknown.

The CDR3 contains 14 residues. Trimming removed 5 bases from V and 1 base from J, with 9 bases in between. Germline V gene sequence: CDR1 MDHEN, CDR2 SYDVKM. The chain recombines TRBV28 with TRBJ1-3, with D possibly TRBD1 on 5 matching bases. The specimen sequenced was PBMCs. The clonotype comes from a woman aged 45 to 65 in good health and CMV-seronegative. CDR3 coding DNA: TGTGCCAGCAGTACCAGGGTTTCTGGAAACACCATATATTTT. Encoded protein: CASSTRVSGNTIYF.